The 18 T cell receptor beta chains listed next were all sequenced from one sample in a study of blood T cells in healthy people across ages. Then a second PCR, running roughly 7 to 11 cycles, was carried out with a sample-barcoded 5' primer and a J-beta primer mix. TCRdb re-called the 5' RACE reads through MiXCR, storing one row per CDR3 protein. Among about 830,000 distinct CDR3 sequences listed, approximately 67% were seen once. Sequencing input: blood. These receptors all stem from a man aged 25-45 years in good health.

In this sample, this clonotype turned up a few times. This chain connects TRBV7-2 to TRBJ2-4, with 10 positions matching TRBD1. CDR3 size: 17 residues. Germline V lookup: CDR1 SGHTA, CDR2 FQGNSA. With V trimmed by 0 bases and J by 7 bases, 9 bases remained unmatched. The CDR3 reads CASSLASGPGQGNIQYF. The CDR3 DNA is TGTGCCAGCAGCTTAGCCTCCGGTCCGGGACAGGGGAACATTCAGTACTTC. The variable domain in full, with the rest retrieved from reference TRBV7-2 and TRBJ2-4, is GAGVSQSPSNKVTEKGKDVELRCDPISGHTALYWYRQSLGQGLEFLIYFQGNSAPDKSGLPSDRFSAERTGGSVSTLTIQRTQQEDSAVYLCASSLASGPGQGNIQYFGAGTRLSVL.

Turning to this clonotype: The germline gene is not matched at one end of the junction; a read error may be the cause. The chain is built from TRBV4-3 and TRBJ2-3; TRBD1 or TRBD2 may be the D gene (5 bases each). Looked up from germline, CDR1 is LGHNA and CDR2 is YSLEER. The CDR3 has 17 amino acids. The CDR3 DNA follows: TGCGCCAGCAGCCAAGGGAGGAAAGAGGGGACCCACGGTACGCGGTATTTT. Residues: CASSQGRKEGTHGTRYF.

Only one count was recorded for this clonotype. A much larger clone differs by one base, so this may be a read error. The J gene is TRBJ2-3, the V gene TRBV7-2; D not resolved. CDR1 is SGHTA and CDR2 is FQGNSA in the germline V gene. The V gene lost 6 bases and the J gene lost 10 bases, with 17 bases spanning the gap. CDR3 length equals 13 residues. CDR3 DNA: TGTGCCAGCAGTTCTCGAGCAGACGATGCGCAGTATTTT. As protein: CASSSRADDAQYF.

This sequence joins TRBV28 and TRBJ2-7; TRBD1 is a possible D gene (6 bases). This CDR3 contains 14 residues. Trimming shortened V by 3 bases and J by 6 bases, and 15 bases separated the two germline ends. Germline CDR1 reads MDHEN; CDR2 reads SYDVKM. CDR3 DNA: TGTGCCAGCAGTTTTGGGAGAAGGGGGTCCGAGCAGTACTTC. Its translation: CASSFGRRGSEQYF.

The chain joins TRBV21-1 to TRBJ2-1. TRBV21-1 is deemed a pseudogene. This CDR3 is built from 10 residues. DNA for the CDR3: TGTGCCAGTCTGGAGCTTGAGCAGTTCTTC. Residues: CASLELEQFF.

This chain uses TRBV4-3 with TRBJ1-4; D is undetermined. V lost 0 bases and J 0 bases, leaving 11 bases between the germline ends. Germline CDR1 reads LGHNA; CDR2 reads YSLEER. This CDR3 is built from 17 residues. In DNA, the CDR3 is TGCGCCAGCAGCCAAGACACGGACCCATCAACTAATGAAAAACTGTTTTTT. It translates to CASSQDTDPSTNEKLFF.

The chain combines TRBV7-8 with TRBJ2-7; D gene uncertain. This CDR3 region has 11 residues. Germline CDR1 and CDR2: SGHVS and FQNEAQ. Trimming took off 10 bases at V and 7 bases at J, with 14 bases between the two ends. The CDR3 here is CAIEPVREQYF. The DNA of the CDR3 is TGTGCCATAGAGCCCGTGCGGGAGCAGTACTTC.

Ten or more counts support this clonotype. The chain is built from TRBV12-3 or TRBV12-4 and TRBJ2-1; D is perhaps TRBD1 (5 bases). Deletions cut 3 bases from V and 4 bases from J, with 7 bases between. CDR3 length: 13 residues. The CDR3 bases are TGTGCCAGCAGTTTTTACAGGTACAATGAGCAGTTCTTC. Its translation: CASSFYRYNEQFF.

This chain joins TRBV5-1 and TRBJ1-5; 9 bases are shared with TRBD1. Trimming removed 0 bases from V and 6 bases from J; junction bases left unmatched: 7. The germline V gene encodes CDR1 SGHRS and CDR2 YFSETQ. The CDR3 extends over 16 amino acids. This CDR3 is CASSLGGQGAGQPQHF. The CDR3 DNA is TGCGCCAGCAGCTTGGGGGGACAGGGAGCGGGTCAGCCCCAGCATTTT.

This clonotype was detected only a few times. The CDR3 coding sequence is TGTGCCAGCAGTGATCGCGGGACACTAACCCACTCCTATAATTCACCCCTCCACTTT. Its protein product is CASSDRGTLTHSYNSPLHF. This rearrangement joins TRBV25-1 to TRBJ1-6; TRBD1 is a possible D gene (6 bases). This CDR3 spans 19 amino acids. The V and J ends lost 3 bases and 0 bases respectively, with 18 bases between them. Germline assignment: CDR1 MGHDK and CDR2 SYGVNS.

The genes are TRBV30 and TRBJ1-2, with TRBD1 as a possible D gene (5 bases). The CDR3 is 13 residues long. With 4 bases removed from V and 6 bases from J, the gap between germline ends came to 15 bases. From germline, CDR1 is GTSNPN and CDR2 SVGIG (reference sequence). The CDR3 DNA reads TGTGCCTGGACCAAAGAGGCAGGGCATGGCTACACCTTC. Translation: CAWTKEAGHGYTF.

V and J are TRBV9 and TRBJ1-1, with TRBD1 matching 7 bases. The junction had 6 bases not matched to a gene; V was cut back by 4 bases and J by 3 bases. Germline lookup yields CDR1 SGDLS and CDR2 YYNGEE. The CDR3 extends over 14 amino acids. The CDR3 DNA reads TGTGCCAGCAGCTCCAGCAGGGGGGACACTGAAGCTTTCTTT. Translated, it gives CASSSSRGDTEAFF.

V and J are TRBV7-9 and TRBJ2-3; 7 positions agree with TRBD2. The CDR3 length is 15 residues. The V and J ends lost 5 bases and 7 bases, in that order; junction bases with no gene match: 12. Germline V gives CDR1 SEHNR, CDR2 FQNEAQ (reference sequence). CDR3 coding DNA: TGTGCCAGCAGCCATAGGACTAGGGTAGGCAATACGCAGTATTTT. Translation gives CASSHRTRVGNTQYF.

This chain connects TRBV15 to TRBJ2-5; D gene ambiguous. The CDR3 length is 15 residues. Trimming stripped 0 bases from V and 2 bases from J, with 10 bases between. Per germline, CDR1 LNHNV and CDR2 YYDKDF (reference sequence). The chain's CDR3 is CATSRDWATQETQYF. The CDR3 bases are TGTGCCACCAGCAGAGATTGGGCAACTCAAGAGACCCAGTACTTC.

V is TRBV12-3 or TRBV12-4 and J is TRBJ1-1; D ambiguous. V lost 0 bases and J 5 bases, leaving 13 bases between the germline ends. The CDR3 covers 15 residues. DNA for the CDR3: TGTGCCAGCAGTTTAGCGGAAGGTCTCGCAACTGAAGCTTTCTTT. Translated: CASSLAEGLATEAFF.

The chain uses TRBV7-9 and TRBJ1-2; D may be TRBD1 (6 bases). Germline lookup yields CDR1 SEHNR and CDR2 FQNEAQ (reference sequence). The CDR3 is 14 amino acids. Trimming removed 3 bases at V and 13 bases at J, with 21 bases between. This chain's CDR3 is CASSFGDRGGYCTF. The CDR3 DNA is TGTGCCAGCAGCTTCGGAGATCGGGGGGGCTATTGCACCTTC. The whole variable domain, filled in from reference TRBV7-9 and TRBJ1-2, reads DTGVSQNPRHKITKRGQNVTFRCDPISEHNRLYWYRQTLGQGPEFLTYFQNEAQLEKSRLLSDRFSAERPKGSFSTLEIQRTEQGDSAMYLCASSFGDRGGYCTFGSGTRLTVV.

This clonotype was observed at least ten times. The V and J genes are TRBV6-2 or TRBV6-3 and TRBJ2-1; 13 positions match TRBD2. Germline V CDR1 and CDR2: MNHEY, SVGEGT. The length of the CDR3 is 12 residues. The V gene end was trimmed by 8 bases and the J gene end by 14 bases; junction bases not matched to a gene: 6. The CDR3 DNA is TGTGCCAGCGCCCCGGGGACTAGCGGGGAGTTCTTC. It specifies CASAPGTSGEFF.

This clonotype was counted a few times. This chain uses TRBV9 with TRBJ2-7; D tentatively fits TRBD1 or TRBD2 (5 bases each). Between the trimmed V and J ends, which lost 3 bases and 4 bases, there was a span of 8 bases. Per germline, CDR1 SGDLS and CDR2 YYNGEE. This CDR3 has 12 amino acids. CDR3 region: CASSGDGYEQYF. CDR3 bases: TGTGCCAGCAGCGGGGACGGGTACGAGCAGTACTTC.